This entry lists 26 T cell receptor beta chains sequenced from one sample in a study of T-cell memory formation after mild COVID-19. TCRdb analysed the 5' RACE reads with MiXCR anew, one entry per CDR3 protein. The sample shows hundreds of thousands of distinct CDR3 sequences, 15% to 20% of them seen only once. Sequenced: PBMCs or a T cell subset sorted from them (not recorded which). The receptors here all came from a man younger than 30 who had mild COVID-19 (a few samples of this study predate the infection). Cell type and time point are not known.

This chain's CDR3 is CASSLAQGITYEQYF. DNA for the CDR3: TGCGCCAGCAGCTTGGCCCAGGGGATCACCTACGAGCAGTACTTC. The V and J genes are TRBV5-1 and TRBJ2-7, with D perhaps TRBD1 (6 bases). The CDR3 runs 15 residues. CDR1 and CDR2 from the germline V gene are SGHRS and YFSETQ. Trimming removed 0 bases at V and 2 bases at J, with 12 bases between.

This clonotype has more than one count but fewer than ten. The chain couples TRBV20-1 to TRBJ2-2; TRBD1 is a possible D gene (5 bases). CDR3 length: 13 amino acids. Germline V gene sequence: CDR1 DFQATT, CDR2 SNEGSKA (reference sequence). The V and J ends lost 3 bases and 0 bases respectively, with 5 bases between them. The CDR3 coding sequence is TGCAGTGCTAGCAGGGCGAACACCGGGGAGCTGTTTTTT. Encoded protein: CSASRANTGELFF.

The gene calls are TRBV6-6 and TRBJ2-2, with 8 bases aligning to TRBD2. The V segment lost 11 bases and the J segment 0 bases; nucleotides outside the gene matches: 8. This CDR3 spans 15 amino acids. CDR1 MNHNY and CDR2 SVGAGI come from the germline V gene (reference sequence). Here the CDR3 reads CAGHYSGANTGELFF. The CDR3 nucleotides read TGTGCCGGTCACTATAGCGGGGCGAACACCGGGGAGCTGTTTTTT.

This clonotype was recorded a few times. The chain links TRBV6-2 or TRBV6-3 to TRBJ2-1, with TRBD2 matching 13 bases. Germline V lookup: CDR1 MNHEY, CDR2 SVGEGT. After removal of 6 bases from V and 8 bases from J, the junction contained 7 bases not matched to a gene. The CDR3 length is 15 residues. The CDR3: CASRLGLAGEYEQFF. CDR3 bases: TGTGCCAGCAGACTTGGACTAGCGGGGGAGTATGAGCAGTTCTTC.

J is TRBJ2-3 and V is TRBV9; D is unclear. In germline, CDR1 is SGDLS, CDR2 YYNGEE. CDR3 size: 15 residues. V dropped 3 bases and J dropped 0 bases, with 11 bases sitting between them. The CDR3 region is CASSAAATSTDTQYF. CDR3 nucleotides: TGTGCCAGCAGCGCCGCGGCTACAAGCACAGATACGCAGTATTTT.

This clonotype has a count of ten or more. As DNA, the CDR3 is TGTGCCAGCAGCGCGGGAGTCAGGGAGACCCAGTACTTC. It codes for CASSAGVRETQYF. V usage is TRBV5-5 and J usage is TRBJ2-5; 7 bases line up with TRBD2. With 4 bases clipped from V and 5 bases from J, the junction kept 5 bases outside the gene matches. Germline assignment: CDR1 SGHKS and CDR2 YYEKEE (reference sequence). CDR3 length: 13 amino acids. The full variable domain, rest sourced from reference TRBV5-5 and TRBJ2-5, is DAGVTQSPTHLIKTRGQQVTLRCSPISGHKSVSWYQQVLGQGPQFIFQYYEKEERGRGNFPDRFSARQFPNYSSELNVNALLLGDSALYLCASSAGVRETQYFGPGTRLLVL.

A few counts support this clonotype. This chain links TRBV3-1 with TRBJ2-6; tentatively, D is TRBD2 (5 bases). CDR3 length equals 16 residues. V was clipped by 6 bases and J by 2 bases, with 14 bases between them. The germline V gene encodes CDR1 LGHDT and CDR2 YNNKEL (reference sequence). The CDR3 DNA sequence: TGTGCCAGCAGACCTCCAGGTAGCGCTGGGGCCAACGTCCTGACTTTC. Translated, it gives CASRPPGSAGANVLTF. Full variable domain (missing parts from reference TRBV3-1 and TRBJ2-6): DTAVSQTPKYLVTQMGNDKSIKCEQNLGHDTMYWYKQDSKKFLKIMFSYNNKELIINETVPNRFSPKSPDKAHLNLHINSLELGDSAVYFCASRPPGSAGANVLTFGAGSRLTVL.

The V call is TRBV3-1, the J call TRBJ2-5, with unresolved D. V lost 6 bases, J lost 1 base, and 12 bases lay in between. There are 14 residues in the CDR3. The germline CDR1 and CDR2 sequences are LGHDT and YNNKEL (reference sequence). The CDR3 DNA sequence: TGTGCCAGCAGTCCGCTCCGACCCCAAGAGACCCAGTACTTC. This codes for CASSPLRPQETQYF.

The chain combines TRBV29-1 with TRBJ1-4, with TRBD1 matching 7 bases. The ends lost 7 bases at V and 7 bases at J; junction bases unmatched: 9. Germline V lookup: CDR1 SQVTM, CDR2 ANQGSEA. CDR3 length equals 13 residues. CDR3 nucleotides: TGCAGCGGGCAAGGGGGCGCGGGTGAAAAACTGTTTTTT. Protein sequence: CSGQGGAGEKLFF. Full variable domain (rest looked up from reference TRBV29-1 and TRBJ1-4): SAVISQKPSRDICQRGTSLTIQCQVDSQVTMMFWYRQQPGQSLTLIATANQGSEATYESGFVIDKFPISRPNLTFSTLTVSNMSPEDSSIYLCSGQGGAGEKLFFGSGTQLSVL.

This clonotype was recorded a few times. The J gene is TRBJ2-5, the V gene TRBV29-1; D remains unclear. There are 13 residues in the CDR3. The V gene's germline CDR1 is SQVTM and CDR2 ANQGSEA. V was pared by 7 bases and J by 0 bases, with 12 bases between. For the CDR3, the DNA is TGCAGCGCCTGGTTGGGGAACCAAGAGACCCAGTACTTC. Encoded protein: CSAWLGNQETQYF.

CDR3 DNA sequence: TGTGCCAGCAGCTCCTCTAGAGGCGGAGCTGGTTCACCCCTCCACTTT. This sequence encodes CASSSSRGGAGSPLHF. The chain recombines TRBV7-6 with TRBJ1-6, with unresolved D. V lost 4 bases to trimming and J lost 9 bases, with 19 bases between them. The CDR3 contains 16 residues. CDR1 and CDR2 from the germline V gene are SGHVS and FNYEAQ.

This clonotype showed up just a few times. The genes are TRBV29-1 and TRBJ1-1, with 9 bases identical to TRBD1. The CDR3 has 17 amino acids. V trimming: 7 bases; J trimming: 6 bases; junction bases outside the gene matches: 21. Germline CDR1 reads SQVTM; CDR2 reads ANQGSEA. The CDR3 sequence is CSASLLPGQGLRAEAFF. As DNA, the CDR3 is TGCAGCGCCTCATTATTACCGGGACAGGGTTTAAGGGCTGAAGCTTTCTTT.

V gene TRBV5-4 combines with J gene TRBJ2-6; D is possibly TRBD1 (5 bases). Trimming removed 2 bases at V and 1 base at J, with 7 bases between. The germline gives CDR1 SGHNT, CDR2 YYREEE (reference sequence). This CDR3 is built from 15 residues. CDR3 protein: CASSFRDSGANVLTF. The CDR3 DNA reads TGTGCCAGCAGCTTCAGGGATTCTGGGGCCAACGTCCTGACTTTC. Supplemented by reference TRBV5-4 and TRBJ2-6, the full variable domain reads ETGVTQSPTHLIKTRGQQVTLRCSSQSGHNTVSWYQQALGQGPQFIFQYYREEENGRGNFPPRFSGLQFPNYSSELNVNALELDDSALYLCASSFRDSGANVLTFGAGSRLTVL.

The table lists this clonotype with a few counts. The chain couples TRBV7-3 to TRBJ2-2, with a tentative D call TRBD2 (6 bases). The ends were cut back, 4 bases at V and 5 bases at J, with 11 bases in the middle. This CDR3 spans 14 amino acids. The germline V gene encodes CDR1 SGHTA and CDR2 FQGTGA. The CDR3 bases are TGTGCCAGCAGCTACGGGGGTCTTACCGGGGAGCTGTTTTTT. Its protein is CASSYGGLTGELFF.

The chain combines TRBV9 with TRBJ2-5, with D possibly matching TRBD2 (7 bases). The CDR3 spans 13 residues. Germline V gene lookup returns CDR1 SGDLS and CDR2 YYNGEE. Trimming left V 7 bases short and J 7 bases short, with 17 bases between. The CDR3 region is CASGQSLASTQYF. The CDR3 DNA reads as TGTGCCAGCGGACAGTCACTAGCGTCGACCCAGTACTTC.

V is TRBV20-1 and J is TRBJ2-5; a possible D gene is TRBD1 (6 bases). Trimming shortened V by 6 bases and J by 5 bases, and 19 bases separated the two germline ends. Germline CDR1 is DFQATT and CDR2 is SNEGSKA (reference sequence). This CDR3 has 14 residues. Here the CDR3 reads CSAPTGRVLETQYF. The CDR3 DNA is TGCAGTGCCCCGACAGGTAGAGTCTTGGAGACCCAGTACTTC.

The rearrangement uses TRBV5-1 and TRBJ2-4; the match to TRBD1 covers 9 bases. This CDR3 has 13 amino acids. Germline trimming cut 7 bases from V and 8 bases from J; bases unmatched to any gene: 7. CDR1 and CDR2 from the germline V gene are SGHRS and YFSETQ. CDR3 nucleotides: TGCGCCAGCGGCACAGGGGGCTATGACATTCAGTACTTC. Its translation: CASGTGGYDIQYF.

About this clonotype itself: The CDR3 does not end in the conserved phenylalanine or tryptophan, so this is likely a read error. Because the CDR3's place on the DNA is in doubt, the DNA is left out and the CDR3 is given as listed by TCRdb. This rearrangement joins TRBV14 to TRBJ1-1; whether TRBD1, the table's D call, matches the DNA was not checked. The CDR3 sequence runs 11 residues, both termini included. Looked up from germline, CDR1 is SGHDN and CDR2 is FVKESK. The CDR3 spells CASSQDIGPLG.

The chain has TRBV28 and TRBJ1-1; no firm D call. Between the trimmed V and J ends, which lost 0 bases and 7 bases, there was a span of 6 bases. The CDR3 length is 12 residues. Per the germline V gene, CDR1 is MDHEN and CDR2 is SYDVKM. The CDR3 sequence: CASSLWGREAFF. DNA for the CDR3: TGTGCCAGCAGTTTATGGGGCCGTGAAGCTTTCTTT. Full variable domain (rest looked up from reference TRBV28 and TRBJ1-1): DVKVTQSSRYLVKRTGEKVFLECVQDMDHENMFWYRQDPGLGLRLIYFSYDVKMKEKGDIPEGYSVSREKKERFSLILESASTNQTSMYLCASSLWGREAFFGQGTRLTVV.

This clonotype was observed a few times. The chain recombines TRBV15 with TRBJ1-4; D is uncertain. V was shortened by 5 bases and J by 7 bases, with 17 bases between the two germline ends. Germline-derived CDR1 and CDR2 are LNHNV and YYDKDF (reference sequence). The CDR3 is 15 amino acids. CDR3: CATSSRTLNREKLFF. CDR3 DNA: TGTGCCACCAGCTCCCGGACCCTGAATCGTGAAAAACTGTTTTTT.

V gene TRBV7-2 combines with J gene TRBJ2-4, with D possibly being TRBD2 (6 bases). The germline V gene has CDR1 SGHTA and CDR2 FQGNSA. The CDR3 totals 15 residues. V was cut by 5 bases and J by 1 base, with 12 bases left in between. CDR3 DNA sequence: TGTGCCAGCAGCGTCAGCGGAGGGGCCAAAAACATTCAGTACTTC. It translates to CASSVSGGAKNIQYF.

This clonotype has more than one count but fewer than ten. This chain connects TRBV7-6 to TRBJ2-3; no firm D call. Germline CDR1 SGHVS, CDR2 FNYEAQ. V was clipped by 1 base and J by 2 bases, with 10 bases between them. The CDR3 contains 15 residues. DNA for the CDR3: TGTGCCAGCAGCTTAGTCCAACTTTCCACAGATACGCAGTATTTT. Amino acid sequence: CASSLVQLSTDTQYF.

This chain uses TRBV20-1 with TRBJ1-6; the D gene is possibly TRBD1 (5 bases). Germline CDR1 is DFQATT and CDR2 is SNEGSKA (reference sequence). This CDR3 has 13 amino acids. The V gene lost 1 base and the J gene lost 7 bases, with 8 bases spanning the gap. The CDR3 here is CSARGGGNSPLHF. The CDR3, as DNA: TGCAGTGCTAGAGGTGGGGGAAATTCACCCCTCCACTTT.

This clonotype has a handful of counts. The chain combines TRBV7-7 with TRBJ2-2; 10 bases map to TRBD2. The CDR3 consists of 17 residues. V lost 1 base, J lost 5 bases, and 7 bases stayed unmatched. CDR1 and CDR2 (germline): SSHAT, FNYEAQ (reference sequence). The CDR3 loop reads CASSLGAGGPQTGELFF. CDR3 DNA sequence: TGTGCCAGCAGCTTAGGAGCGGGGGGGCCTCAGACCGGGGAGCTGTTTTTT. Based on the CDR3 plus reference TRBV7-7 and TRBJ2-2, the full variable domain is GAGVSQSPRYKVTKRGQDVTLRCDPISSHATLYWYQQALGQGPEFLTYFNYEAQPDKSGLPSDRFSAERPEGSISTLTIQRTEQRDSAMYRCASSLGAGGPQTGELFFGEGSRLTVL.

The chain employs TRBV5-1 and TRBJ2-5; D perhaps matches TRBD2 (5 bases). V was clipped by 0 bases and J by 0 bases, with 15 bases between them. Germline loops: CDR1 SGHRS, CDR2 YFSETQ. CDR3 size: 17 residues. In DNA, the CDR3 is TGCGCCAGCAGCTTGGACACTAGACTTCAAAACCAAGAGACCCAGTACTTC. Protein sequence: CASSLDTRLQNQETQYF.

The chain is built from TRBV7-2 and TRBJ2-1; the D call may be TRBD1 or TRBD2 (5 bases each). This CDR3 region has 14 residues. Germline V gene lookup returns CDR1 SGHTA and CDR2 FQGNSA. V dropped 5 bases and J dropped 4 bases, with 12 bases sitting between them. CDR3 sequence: CASSPTGLYNEQFF. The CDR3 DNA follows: TGTGCCAGCAGCCCTACAGGACTTTACAATGAGCAGTTCTTC.